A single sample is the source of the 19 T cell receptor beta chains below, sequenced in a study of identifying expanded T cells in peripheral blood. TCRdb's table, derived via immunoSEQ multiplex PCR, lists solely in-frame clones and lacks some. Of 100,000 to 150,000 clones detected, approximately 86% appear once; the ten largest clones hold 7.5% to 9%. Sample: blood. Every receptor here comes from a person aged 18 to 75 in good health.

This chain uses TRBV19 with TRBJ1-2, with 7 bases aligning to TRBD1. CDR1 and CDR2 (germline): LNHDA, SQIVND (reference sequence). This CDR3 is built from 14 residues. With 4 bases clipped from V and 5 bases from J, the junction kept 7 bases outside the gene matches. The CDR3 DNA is TGTGCCAGTAGTACCGACAGGGACCTTTATGGCTACACCTTC. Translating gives CASSTDRDLYGYTF. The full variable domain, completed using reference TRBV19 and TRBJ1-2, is DGGITQSPKYLFRKEGQNVTLSCEQNLNHDAMYWYRQDPGQGLRLIYYSQIVNDFQKGDIAEGYSVSREKKESFPLTVTSAQKNPTAFYLCASSTDRDLYGYTFGSGTRLTVV.

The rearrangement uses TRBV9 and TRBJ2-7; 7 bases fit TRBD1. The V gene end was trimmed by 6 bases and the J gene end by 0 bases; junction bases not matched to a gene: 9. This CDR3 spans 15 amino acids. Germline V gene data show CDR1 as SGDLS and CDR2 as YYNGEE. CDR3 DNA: TGTGCCAGCACCCTTGGACAGGAAAGCTCCTACGAGCAGTACTTC. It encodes CASTLGQESSYEQYF.

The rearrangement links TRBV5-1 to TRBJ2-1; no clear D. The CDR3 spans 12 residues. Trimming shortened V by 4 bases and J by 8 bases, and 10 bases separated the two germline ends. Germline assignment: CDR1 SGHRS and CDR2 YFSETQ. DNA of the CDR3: TGCGCCAGCAGCCCCGACCGATATGAGCAGTTCTTC. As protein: CASSPDRYEQFF.

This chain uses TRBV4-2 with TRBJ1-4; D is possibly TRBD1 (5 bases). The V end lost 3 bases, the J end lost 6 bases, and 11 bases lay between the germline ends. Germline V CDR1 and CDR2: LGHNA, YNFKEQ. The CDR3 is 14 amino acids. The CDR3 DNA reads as TGTGCCAGCAGCCAGGGGGAGGTTCATGAAAAACTGTTTTTT. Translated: CASSQGEVHEKLFF.

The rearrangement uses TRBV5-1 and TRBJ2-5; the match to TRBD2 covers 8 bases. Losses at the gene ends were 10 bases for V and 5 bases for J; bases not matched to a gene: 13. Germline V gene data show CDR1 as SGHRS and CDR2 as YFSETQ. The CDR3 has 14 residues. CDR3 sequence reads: CASKASGLRETQYF. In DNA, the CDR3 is TGCGCCTCTAAGGCTAGCGGGCTAAGGGAGACCCAGTACTTC.

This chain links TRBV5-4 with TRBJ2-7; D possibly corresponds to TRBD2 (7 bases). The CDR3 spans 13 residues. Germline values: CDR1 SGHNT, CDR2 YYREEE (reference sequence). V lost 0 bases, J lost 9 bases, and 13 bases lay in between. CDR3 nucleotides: TGTGCCAGCAGCTTGGGCCAGGGGAGGGGGCAGTACTTC. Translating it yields CASSLGQGRGQYF.

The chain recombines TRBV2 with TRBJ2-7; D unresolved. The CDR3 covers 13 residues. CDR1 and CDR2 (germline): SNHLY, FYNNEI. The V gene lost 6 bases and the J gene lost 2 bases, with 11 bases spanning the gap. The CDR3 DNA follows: TGTGCCAGCAGACTACGGGCGCCCTACGAGCAGTACTTC. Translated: CASRLRAPYEQYF.

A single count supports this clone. CDR3 sequence reads: CASSTGRGNTIYF. The CDR3 DNA is TGTGCCAGCAGCACAGGGAGGGGAAACACCATATATTTT. The V call is TRBV11-2, the J call TRBJ1-3; possibly TRBD1 for D (6 bases). Germline lookup yields CDR1 SGHAT and CDR2 FQNNGV. The CDR3 covers 13 residues. The germline V and J ends were trimmed by 5 bases and 4 bases, with 9 bases remaining between them. The full variable domain, its missing parts supplied by reference TRBV11-2 and TRBJ1-3, is EAGVAQSPRYKIIEKRQSVAFWCNPISGHATLYWYQQILGQGPKLLIQFQNNGVVDDSQLPKDRFSAERLKGVDSTLKIQPAKLEDSAVYLCASSTGRGNTIYFGEGSWLTVV.

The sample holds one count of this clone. Written as DNA, the CDR3 is TGTGCCAGCTCAGGCGTAGTCGACGAGCAGTACTTC. Protein product: CASSGVVDEQYF. The chain recombines TRBV18 with TRBJ2-7; D not resolved. Germline V lookup: CDR1 KGHSH, CDR2 LQKENI. CDR3 length: 12 residues. V lost 5 bases to trimming and J lost 5 bases, with 10 bases between them.

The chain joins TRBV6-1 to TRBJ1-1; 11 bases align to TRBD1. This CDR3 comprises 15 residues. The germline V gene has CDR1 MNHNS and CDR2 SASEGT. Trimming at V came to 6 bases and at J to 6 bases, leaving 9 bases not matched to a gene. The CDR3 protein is CASSLGGTGGAEAFF. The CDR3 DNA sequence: TGTGCCAGCAGCCTGGGCGGGACAGGGGGTGCTGAAGCTTTCTTT.

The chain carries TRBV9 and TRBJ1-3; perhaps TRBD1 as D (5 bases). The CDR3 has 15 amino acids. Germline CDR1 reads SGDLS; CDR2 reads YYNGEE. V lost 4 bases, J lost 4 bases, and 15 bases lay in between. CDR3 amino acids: CASSPPGTPGNTIYF. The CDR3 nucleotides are TGTGCCAGCAGCCCCCCCGGGACTCCGGGAAACACCATATATTTT. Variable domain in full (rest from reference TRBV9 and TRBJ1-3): DSGVTQTPKHLITATGQRVTLRCSPRSGDLSVYWYQQSLDQGLQFLIQYYNGEERAKGNILERFSAQQFPDLHSELNLSSLELGDSALYFCASSPPGTPGNTIYFGEGSWLTVV.

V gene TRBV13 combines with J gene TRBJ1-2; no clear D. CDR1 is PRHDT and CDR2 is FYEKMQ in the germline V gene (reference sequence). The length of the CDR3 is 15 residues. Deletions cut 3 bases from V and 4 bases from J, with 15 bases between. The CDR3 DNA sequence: TGTGCCAGCAGCTTCTCTCGGGAGGGCGGCTATGGCTACACCTTC. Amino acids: CASSFSREGGYGYTF.

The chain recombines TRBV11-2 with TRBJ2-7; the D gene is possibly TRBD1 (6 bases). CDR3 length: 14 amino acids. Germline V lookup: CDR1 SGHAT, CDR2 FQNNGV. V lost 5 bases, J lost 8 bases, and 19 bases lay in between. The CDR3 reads CASSPSGDRLKQYF. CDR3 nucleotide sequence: TGTGCCAGCAGCCCATCAGGGGATAGGCTTAAGCAGTACTTC. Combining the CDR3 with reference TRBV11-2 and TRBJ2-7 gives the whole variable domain EAGVAQSPRYKIIEKRQSVAFWCNPISGHATLYWYQQILGQGPKLLIQFQNNGVVDDSQLPKDRFSAERLKGVDSTLKIQPAKLEDSAVYLCASSPSGDRLKQYFGPGTRLTVT.

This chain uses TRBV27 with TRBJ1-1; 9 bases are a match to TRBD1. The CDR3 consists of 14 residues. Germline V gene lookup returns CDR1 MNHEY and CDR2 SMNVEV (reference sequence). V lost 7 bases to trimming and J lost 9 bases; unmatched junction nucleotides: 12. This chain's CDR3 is CASTIVPGQGKAFF. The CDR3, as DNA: TGTGCCAGCACCATAGTCCCGGGACAGGGTAAAGCTTTCTTT.

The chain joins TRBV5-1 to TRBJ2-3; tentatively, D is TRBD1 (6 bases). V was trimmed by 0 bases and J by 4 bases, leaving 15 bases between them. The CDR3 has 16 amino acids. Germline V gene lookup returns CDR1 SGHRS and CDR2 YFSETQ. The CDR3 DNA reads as TGCGCCAGCAGCTTGGAGGGGGTGAGGAGCGCAGATACGCAGTATTTT. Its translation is CASSLEGVRSADTQYF.

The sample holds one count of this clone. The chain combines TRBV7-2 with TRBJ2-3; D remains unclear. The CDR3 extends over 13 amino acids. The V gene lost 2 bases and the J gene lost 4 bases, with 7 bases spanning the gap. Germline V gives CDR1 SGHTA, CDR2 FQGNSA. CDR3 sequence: CASSLRASDTQYF. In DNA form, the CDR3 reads TGTGCCAGCAGCTTAAGGGCGTCAGATACGCAGTATTTT.

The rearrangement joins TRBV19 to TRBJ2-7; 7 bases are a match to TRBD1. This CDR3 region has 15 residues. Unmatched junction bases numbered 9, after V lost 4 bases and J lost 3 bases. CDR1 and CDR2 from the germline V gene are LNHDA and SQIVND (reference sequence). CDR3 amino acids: CASSKPQGDIYEQYF. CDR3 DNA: TGTGCCAGTAGTAAGCCGCAGGGGGATATCTACGAGCAGTACTTC.

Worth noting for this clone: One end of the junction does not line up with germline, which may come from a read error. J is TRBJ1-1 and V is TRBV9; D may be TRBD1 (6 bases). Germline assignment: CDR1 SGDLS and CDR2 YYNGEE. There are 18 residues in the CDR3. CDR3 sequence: CASSVVRPTGRMNTEAFF. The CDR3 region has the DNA TGTGCCAGCAGCGTAGTTAGGCCGACAGGTAGGATGAATACTGAAGCTTTCTTT.

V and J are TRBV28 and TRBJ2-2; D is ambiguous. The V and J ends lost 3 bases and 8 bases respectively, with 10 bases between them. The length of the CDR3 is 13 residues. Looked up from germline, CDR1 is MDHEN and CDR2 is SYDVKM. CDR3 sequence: CASSFKAVGELFF. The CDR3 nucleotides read TGTGCCAGCAGTTTTAAGGCTGTGGGGGAGCTGTTTTTT.